This entry concerns a single T cell receptor (beta chain). The data belong to a study of blood T cells in healthy people across ages. For the second PCR, which ran for roughly 7 to 11 cycles, a sample-barcoded 5' primer and a J-beta primer mix were used. MiXCR was run by TCRdb on the 5' RACE reads, yielding one entry per CDR3 protein. The sample lists about 1.5 million distinct CDR3 sequences; about 42% were seen once. Germline CDR1 and CDR2: DFQATT and SNEGSKA (reference sequence). The CDR3 runs to 13 residues. V lost 2 bases, J lost 2 bases, and 9 bases lay in between. The chain carries TRBV20-1 and TRBJ1-1, with D perhaps TRBD1 (6 bases). The sample consisted of blood. The origin of this receptor is a woman aged 18-29 years in good health. CDR3 DNA sequence: TGCAGTGCTAGAAGGGACACCAACACTGAAGCTTTCTTT. Translation: CSARRDTNTEAFF.